This T cell receptor beta chain was identified during a study of CD8 T cells in Susac syndrome. Notes on this clonotype: Its specificity is unknown.

Reverse transcription of 0.5 to 1 ug RNA was performed with random hexamers. The TCR beta CDR3 was amplified by immunoSEQ multiplex PCR across 54 Vbeta, 13 Jbeta. TCRdb itself ran the immunoSEQ multiplex PCR reads through MiXCR, one entry per CDR3 protein. The repertoire holds about 83,000 distinct CDR3 sequences, around 96% seen once, with roughly 0.44% in the top ten. Whole-study results and caveats: Clonal expansion of Susac CD8+ cells peaked in TEMRA cells, and it also peaked in active patients. Susac-specific public clones in total CD8+ repertoires numbered about 17; in CD8+ TEMRA repertoires, they numbered about five.

The sample comprised CD8+ T cells from PBMCs. The clonotype originates from a human donor with Susac syndrome.

The CDR3 here is CSASARLGETQYF. Here the CDR3 DNA reads TGCAGTGCTAGCGCGAGACTAGGGGAGACCCAGTACTTC. The chain recombines TRBV20-1 with TRBJ2-5, with D maybe TRBD2 (6 bases). Germline lookup yields CDR1 DFQATT and CDR2 SNEGSKA (reference sequence). Trimming took off 3 bases at V and 5 bases at J, with 13 bases between the two ends. The CDR3 is 13 residues long.